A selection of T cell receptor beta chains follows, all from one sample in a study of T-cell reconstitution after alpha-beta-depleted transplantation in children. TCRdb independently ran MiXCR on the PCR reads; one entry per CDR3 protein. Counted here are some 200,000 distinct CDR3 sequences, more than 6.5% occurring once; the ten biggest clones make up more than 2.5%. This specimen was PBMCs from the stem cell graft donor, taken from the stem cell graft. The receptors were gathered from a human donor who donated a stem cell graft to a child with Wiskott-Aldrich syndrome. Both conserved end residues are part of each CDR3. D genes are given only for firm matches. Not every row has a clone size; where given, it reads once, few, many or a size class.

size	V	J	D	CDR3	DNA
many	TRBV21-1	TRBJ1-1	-	CASSTGLDTFF	TGTGCCAGCAGCACGGGTCTTGATACTTTCTTT
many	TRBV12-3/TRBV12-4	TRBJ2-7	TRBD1	CASSFGTGREQYF	TGTGCCAGCAGTTTTGGGACAGGGCGCGAGCAGTACTTC
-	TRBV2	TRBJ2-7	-	CASTRTVDSYEQYF	TGTGCCAGCACCAGGACGGTGGACTCCTACGAGCAGTACTTC
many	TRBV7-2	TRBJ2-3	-	CASSLVATRTDTQYF	TGTGCCAGCAGCTTAGTGGCCACACGCACAGATACGCAGTATTTT
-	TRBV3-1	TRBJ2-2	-	CASSQEGGMRTGELFF	TGTGCCAGCAGCCAAGAAGGTGGAATGAGAACCGGGGAGCTGTTTTTT
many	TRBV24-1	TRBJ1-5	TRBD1	CATSDSTGGQPQHF	TGTGCCACCAGTGACTCTACAGGGGGACAGCCCCAGCATTTT
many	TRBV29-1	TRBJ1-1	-	CSVQMSDTEAFF	TGCAGCGTCCAGATGTCTGACACTGAAGCTTTCTTT
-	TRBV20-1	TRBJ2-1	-	CSARVNPGGPYNEQFF	TGCAGTGCTAGAGTTAACCCCGGGGGGCCCTACAATGAGCAGTTCTTC
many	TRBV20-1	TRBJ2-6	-	CSASPAGSSGANVLTF	TGCAGTGCTTCGCCGGCGGGGAGCTCTGGGGCCAACGTCCTGACTTTC
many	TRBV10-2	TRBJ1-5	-	CASSEGYSNQPQHF	TGCGCCAGCAGTGAAGGGTATAGCAATCAGCCCCAGCATTTT
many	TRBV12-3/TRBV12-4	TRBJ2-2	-	CATGYTGELFF	TGTGCCACCGGATACACCGGGGAGCTGTTTTTT
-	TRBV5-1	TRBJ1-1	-	CASSLEDSTEAFF	TGCGCCAGCAGCTTGGAGGACTCCACTGAAGCTTTCTTT
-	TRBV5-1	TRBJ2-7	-	CASSLETSLYEQYF	TGCGCCAGCAGCTTGGAAACTAGCTTATACGAGCAGTACTTC
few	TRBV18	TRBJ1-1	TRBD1	CASSPKAGGVDTEAFF	TGTGCCAGCTCACCAAAGGCAGGGGGGGTTGACACTGAAGCTTTCTTT
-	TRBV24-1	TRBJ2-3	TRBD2	CATSELRGATDTQYF	TGTGCCACCAGTGAGCTGCGGGGGGCCACAGATACGCAGTATTTT
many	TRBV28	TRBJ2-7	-	CASTVNTPYEQYF	TGTGCCAGCACCGTCAACACGCCCTACGAGCAGTACTTC
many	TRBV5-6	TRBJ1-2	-	CASSVDLMENYGYTF	TGTGCCAGCAGCGTCGACTTGATGGAGAACTATGGCTACACCTTC
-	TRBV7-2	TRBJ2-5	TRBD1	CASSRQGGETQYF	TGTGCCAGCAGTCGACAGGGTGGAGAGACCCAGTACTTC
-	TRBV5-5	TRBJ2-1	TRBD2	CASSLMTSGGEQFF	TGTGCCAGCAGCTTGATGACTAGCGGTGGAGAGCAGTTCTTC
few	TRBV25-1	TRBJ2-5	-	CASSEWTAKETQYF	TGTGCCAGCAGTGAATGGACTGCTAAAGAGACCCAGTACTTC
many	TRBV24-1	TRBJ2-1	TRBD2	CATRPAGGSNEQFF	TGTGCCACCAGGCCAGCGGGGGGTTCGAATGAGCAGTTCTTC
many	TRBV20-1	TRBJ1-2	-	CSAPGQSYGYTF	TGCAGTGCTCCTGGACAGAGCTATGGCTACACCTTC
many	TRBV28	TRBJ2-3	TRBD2	CASSPSGGVWTDTQYF	TGTGCCAGCAGCCCATCCGGGGGGGTGTGGACAGATACGCAGTATTTT
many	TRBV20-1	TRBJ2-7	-	CSASKTRALVIEQYF	TGCAGTGCCAGTAAGACGAGGGCCCTGGTGATCGAGCAGTACTTC
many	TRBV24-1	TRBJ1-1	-	CATSDFDRFAFF	TGTGCCACCAGTGATTTCGACAGGTTTGCTTTCTTT
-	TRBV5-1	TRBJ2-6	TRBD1	CASSPRDRESGANVLTF	TGCGCCAGCAGCCCCCGGGACAGGGAGTCCGGGGCCAACGTCCTGACTTTC
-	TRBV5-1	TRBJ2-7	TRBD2	CASSPGLRDYPYEQYF	TGCGCCAGCAGCCCGGGACTGAGGGACTACCCCTACGAGCAGTACTTC
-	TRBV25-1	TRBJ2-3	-	CASSAGVPDTQYF	TGTGCCAGCAGCGCAGGGGTACCAGATACGCAGTATTTT
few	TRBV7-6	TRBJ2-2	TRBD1	CASSQDRPGELFF	TGTGCCAGCAGCCAGGACAGGCCCGGGGAGCTGTTTTTT
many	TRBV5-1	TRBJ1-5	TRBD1	CASSRDSTNQPQHF	TGCGCCAGCAGCCGGGACAGCACCAATCAGCCCCAGCATTTT
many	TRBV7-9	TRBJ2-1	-	CASLERDNEQFF	TGTGCCAGCTTGGAGAGGGACAATGAGCAGTTCTTC
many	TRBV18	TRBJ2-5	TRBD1	CASGQGTGETQYF	TGTGCCAGCGGACAGGGAACCGGGGAGACCCAGTACTTC
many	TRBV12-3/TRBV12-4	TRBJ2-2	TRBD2	CASSLFERLANTGELFF	TGTGCCAGCAGTTTATTCGAGAGACTAGCAAATACCGGGGAGCTGTTTTTT
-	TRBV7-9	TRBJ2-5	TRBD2	CASRPTSAQETQYF	TGTGCCAGCAGACCGACTAGCGCCCAAGAGACCCAGTACTTC
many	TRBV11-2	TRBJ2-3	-	CASSLEHRAVDTQYF	TGTGCCAGCAGCTTAGAGCACAGGGCGGTAGATACGCAGTATTTT
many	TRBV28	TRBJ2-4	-	CASSLGVLNIQYF	TGTGCCAGCAGTTTAGGGGTTTTAAACATTCAGTACTTC
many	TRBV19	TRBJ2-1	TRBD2	CASSTSGISNEQFF	TGTGCCAGTAGTACTAGCGGGATATCAAATGAGCAGTTCTTC
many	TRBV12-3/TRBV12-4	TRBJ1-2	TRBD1	CASSLGGTGPIYGYTF	TGTGCCAGCAGTTTAGGGGGGACAGGGCCCATTTATGGCTACACCTTC
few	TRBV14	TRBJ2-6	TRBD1	CASSQDSGQGKSVAF	TGTGCCAGCAGCCAAGATAGTGGACAGGGGAAATCCGTGGCTTTC
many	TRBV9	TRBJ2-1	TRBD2	CASSDGGRYGEQFF	TGTGCCAGCAGCGATGGCGGGAGGTATGGGGAGCAGTTCTTC
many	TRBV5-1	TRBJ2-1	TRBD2	CASSLIPSGGAGRSRSYNEQFF	TGCGCCAGCAGCTTGATTCCTAGCGGGGGGGCGGGACGTAGCAGGTCCTACAATGAGCAGTTCTTC
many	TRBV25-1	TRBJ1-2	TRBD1	CASLGTGGYYGYTF	TGTGCCAGCTTGGGAACAGGGGGTTACTATGGCTACACCTTC